The 6 T cell receptor beta chains below all came from one sample that was sequenced in a study of PD-1 blockade in classical Hodgkin lymphoma. Time point described: cycle 4 day 1 (C4D1), after six to seven weeks of nivolumab. After autologous stem cell transplantation all patients relapsed, and prior brentuximab vedotin exposure differed between cohorts. Some clones are missing from TCRdb's copy, which holds only in-frame ones; the method was immunoSEQ multiplex PCR. The sample lists around 25,000 clones; roughly 90% were seen once. Specimen: peripheral blood mononuclear cells (PBMCs), collected before the fourth cycle of nivolumab. The receptors shown here come from a human donor with classical Hodgkin lymphoma.

By its share, this clone is medium-sized. The chain uses TRBV10-3 and TRBJ2-2; tentative D call: TRBD1 (5 bases). Germline V gene sequence: CDR1 ENHRY, CDR2 SYGVKD. V lost 7 bases, J lost 4 bases, and 13 bases lay in between. There are 14 residues in the CDR3. CDR3 coding DNA: TGTGCCATCACCCCGACAGCGTCCACCGGGGAGCTGTTTTTT. Its protein product is CAITPTASTGELFF.

This clone is categorized as large. The V and J genes are TRBV12-5 and TRBJ1-1; tentative D call: TRBD1 (5 bases). The CDR3 has 14 amino acids. Germline V gives CDR1 LGHNT, CDR2 FRNRAP. The V end was cut by 6 bases, the J end by 7 bases, with 18 bases between. CDR3 region: CASGPPRGVGEAFF. DNA for the CDR3: TGTGCTAGTGGCCCACCTCGGGGGGTTGGTGAAGCTTTCTTT.

The genes are TRBV6-5 and TRBJ1-2, with a possible D match to TRBD1 (5 bases). V lost 5 bases to trimming and J lost 4 bases, with 11 bases between them. Germline V gene sequence: CDR1 MNHEY, CDR2 SVGAGI. The CDR3 spans 13 residues. DNA of the CDR3: TGTGCCAGCAGTGTTGACAGCCGCTATGGCTACACCTTC. As protein: CASSVDSRYGYTF.

This chain links TRBV6-1 with TRBJ1-5; D unresolved. V dropped 3 bases and J dropped 0 bases, with 12 bases sitting between them. This CDR3 is built from 16 residues. CDR1 and CDR2 from the germline V gene are MNHNS and SASEGT. Written as DNA, the CDR3 is TGTGCCAGCAGTGAGGCGGAGGGCTATAGCAATCAGCCCCAGCATTTT. It translates to CASSEAEGYSNQPQHF.

This chain's CDR3 is CATSEKLNTEAFF. The CDR3 DNA follows: TGTGCCACCAGCGAGAAGCTGAACACTGAAGCTTTCTTT. V usage is TRBV15 and J usage is TRBJ1-1; D call uncertain. V was shortened by 5 bases and J by 0 bases, with 7 bases between the two germline ends. Per germline, CDR1 LNHNV and CDR2 YYDKDF (reference sequence). CDR3 length: 13 amino acids. Looking up the rest from reference TRBV15 and TRBJ1-1 gives the full variable domain: DAMVIQNPRYQVTQFGKPVTLSCSQTLNHNVMYWYQQKSSQAPKLLFHYYDKDFNNEADTPDNFQSRRPNTSFCFLDIRSPGLGDTAMYLCATSEKLNTEAFFGQGTRLTVV.

The rearrangement links TRBV7-2 to TRBJ2-2; 10 positions agree with TRBD1. V dropped 5 bases and J dropped 6; count of bases not matched to a gene: 9. The germline CDR1 and CDR2 sequences are SGHTA and FQGNSA. This CDR3 has 16 residues. The CDR3 sequence is CASSLGQGVGAGELFF. For the CDR3, the DNA is TGTGCCAGCAGCCTAGGACAGGGGGTTGGTGCCGGGGAGCTGTTTTTT.